Listed below are T cell receptor beta chains from one sample, sequenced in a study of control samples from healthy donors and cancer patients. Method: immunoSEQ multiplex PCR; TCRdb's copy keeps in-frame clones and lacks some. The sample consists of about 180,000 clones, nearly 90% of them appearing once. Sequenced: blood. The receptors come from a woman aged 45-65 years in good health. Each CDR3 is given with its conserved first and last residue. The D gene is left open where the match is weak. The size field is filled for only some rows; it gives once, few, many or a size class.

J gene | D gene | V gene | clone size | CDR3 protein | CDR3 DNA
TRBJ1-4 | TRBD1 | TRBV4-3 | NA | CASSQDPQGASKLFF | TGCGCCAGCAGCCAAGATCCACAGGGGGCGTCGAAACTGTTTTTT
TRBJ1-2 | NA | TRBV3-1/TRBV3-2 | NA | CASTIEGRRGYTF | TGTGCCAGCACCATAGAGGGGCGGCGGGGCTACACCTTC
TRBJ2-3 | TRBD1 | TRBV24-1 | NA | CATASPDRGLDTQYF | TGTGCCACCGCGAGCCCGGACAGGGGGTTAGATACGCAGTATTTT
TRBJ1-1 | NA | TRBV19 | NA | CASSSTGNTEAFF | TGTGCCAGTAGTAGTACAGGGAACACTGAAGCTTTCTTT
TRBJ1-5 | NA | TRBV30 | NA | CAWSVLQGPHQPQHF | TGTGCCTGGAGTGTATTGCAGGGTCCCCATCAGCCCCAGCATTTT
TRBJ1-3 | NA | TRBV3-1/TRBV3-2 | NA | CASSPTGSANTIYF | TGTGCCAGCAGCCCCACAGGGTCGGCGAACACCATATATTTT
TRBJ2-1 | NA | TRBV24-1 | NA | CATSGAYNEQFF | TGTGCCACCAGTGGAGCTTACAATGAGCAGTTCTTC
TRBJ1-1 | NA | TRBV6-4 | NA | CASSARQNTEAFF | TGTGCCAGCAGCGCCCGACAGAACACTGAAGCTTTCTTT
TRBJ1-1 | NA | TRBV10-3 | NA | CAISPLPGGQNTEAFF | TGTGCCATCAGCCCCCTCCCGGGCGGTCAAAACACTGAAGCTTTCTTT
TRBJ1-4 | TRBD1 | TRBV6-5 | NA | CASSYGDRQNEKLFF | TGTGCCAGCAGTTATGGGGACAGGCAGAATGAAAAACTGTTTTTT
TRBJ1-6 | TRBD1 | TRBV28 | few | CASKEQGAYNSPLHF | TGTGCCAGCAAAGAACAGGGGGCCTATAATTCACCCCTCCACTTT
TRBJ2-5 | NA | TRBV12-3/TRBV12-4 | NA | CASSRNQETQYF | TGTGCCAGCAGTAGGAACCAAGAGACCCAGTACTTC
TRBJ2-7 | NA | TRBV13 | once | CASSPPSGGGGKQYF | TGTGCCAGCAGCCCCCCTAGCGGAGGGGGAGGAAAGCAGTACTTC
TRBJ2-1 | NA | TRBV6-5 | NA | CASSTGLNHYNEQFF | TGTGCCAGCAGTACGGGACTTAATCACTACAATGAGCAGTTCTTC
TRBJ1-2 | NA | TRBV5-1 | NA | CASRLGRNRVGYTF | TGCGCCAGCAGGTTGGGCCGCAACAGGGTGGGCTACACCTTC
TRBJ1-2 | TRBD1 | TRBV9 | once | CASSVLGTDYGYTF | TGTGCCAGCAGCGTCTTAGGGACAGACTATGGCTACACCTTC
TRBJ1-1 | NA | TRBV19 | NA | CASSRTEAFF | TGTGCCAGTAGTCGGACTGAAGCTTTCTTT
TRBJ2-2 | TRBD1 | TRBV4-3 | NA | CASSQGGTGGRTGELFF | TGCGCCAGCAGCCAAGGAGGGACAGGGGGCCGGACCGGGGAGCTGTTTTTT
TRBJ2-3 | NA | TRBV11-2 | NA | CASSLEGTAGTQYF | TGTGCCAGCAGCTTGGAGGGGACTGCTGGTACGCAGTATTTT
TRBJ2-1 | TRBD1 | TRBV28 | NA | CASNLRQGGEQFF | TGTGCCAGCAATCTCCGACAGGGGGGTGAGCAGTTCTTC
TRBJ1-2 | NA | TRBV19 | NA | CASRTQANYGYTF | TGTGCCAGTAGGACCCAGGCTAACTATGGCTACACCTTC
TRBJ2-1 | TRBD2 | TRBV4-1 | NA | CASSLSFTGTSGGQSSYNEQFF | TGCGCCAGCAGCCTCTCCTTTACCGGGACTAGCGGGGGGCAGAGCTCCTACAATGAGCAGTTCTTC
TRBJ1-1 | NA | TRBV5-5 | few | CASSFDVYTLTAFF | TGTGCCAGCAGCTTCGACGTCTACACTCTAACAGCTTTCTTT
TRBJ2-7 | NA | TRBV13 | NA | CASSLRSGNYEQYF | TGTGCCAGCAGCTTAAGGTCAGGGAACTACGAGCAGTACTTC
TRBJ2-3 | NA | TRBV12-3/TRBV12-4 | NA | CASSLTGSDTQYF | TGTGCCAGCAGTTTAACTGGGTCAGATACGCAGTATTTT
TRBJ2-7 | NA | TRBV7-2 | NA | CATSATGWAEQYF | TGTGCCACCAGCGCCACAGGGTGGGCCGAGCAGTACTTC
TRBJ1-1 | NA | TRBV6-5 | NA | CASKNGHLNTEAFF | TGTGCCAGCAAAAACGGACATTTAAACACTGAAGCTTTCTTT
TRBJ2-3 | NA | TRBV4-1 | once | CASSQDPGWTQYF | TGCGCCAGCAGCCAAGATCCCGGGTGGACGCAGTATTTT
TRBJ1-4 | TRBD1 | TRBV28 | NA | CASRPLQGAREKLFF | TGTGCCAGCAGACCATTACAGGGGGCGCGAGAAAAACTGTTTTTT
TRBJ2-1 | TRBD2 | TRBV6-6 | NA | CASSPGLASYNEQFF | TGTGCCAGCAGCCCAGGACTAGCGTCTTACAATGAGCAGTTCTTC
TRBJ2-3 | TRBD2 | TRBV19 | NA | CASSLQGLAGAPRTDTQYF | TGTGCCAGTAGTTTACAAGGACTAGCGGGGGCCCCGCGCACAGATACGCAGTATTTT
TRBJ1-2 | NA | TRBV28 | NA | CASRDGRTYGYTF | TGTGCCAGCAGGGACGGGCGGACCTATGGCTACACCTTC
TRBJ2-1 | TRBD1 | TRBV5-5 | NA | CASSSGQGTGNEQFF | TGTGCCAGCAGCTCTGGACAGGGGACGGGCAATGAGCAGTTCTTC
TRBJ2-1 | TRBD2 | TRBV5-1 | NA | CASSLRLASYNEQFF | TGCGCCAGCAGCTTAAGACTAGCAAGCTACAATGAGCAGTTCTTC
TRBJ1-1 | NA | TRBV6-5 | NA | CASTMDSVNTEAFF | TGTGCCAGCACTATGGACAGTGTGAACACTGAAGCTTTCTTT
TRBJ2-3 | NA | TRBV5-4 | NA | CASSDGTDTQYF | TGTGCCAGCAGCGACGGCACAGATACGCAGTATTTT
TRBJ1-6 | TRBD1 | TRBV4-1 | once | CASSQAQDRTDASPLHF | TGCGCCAGCAGCCAAGCCCAGGACAGGACAGATGCTTCACCCCTCCACTTT
TRBJ1-2 | NA | TRBV28 | once | CASSSLGYTF | TGTGCCAGCAGTTCCCTGGGCTACACCTTC
TRBJ2-3 | TRBD2 | TRBV4-3 | NA | CASSQSAGGSSTDTQYF | TGCGCCAGCAGCCAATCTGCGGGGGGCTCTAGCACAGATACGCAGTATTTT
TRBJ1-2 | NA | TRBV7-2 | NA | CASSLTGSLYGYTF | TGTGCCAGCAGCTTAACAGGCAGCCTCTATGGCTACACCTTC
TRBJ1-2 | NA | TRBV28 | NA | CAIATPGRGDVGYGYTF | TGTGCCATAGCGACCCCGGGTAGGGGAGACGTCGGCTATGGCTACACCTTC
TRBJ1-2 | NA | TRBV6-6 | NA | CASSRQWASSTFGYTF | TGTGCCAGCAGCAGACAGTGGGCTTCGTCTACTTTCGGCTACACCTTC
TRBJ1-3 | NA | TRBV4-3 | NA | CASSQDAGGPGNTIYF | TGCGCCAGCAGCCAAGATGCGGGAGGCCCTGGAAACACCATATATTTT
TRBJ2-7 | NA | TRBV3-1/TRBV3-2 | NA | CASSPAGTYEQYF | TGTGCCAGCAGCCCGGCCGGGACCTACGAGCAGTACTTC
TRBJ1-2 | NA | TRBV6-5 | NA | CASSYSTGSGIGYTF | TGTGCCAGCAGTTACTCGACCGGATCAGGGATTGGATACACCTTC